The 12 T cell receptor beta chains reported below all come from one sample, sequenced in a study of PD-1 blockade in mismatch repair-deficient tumors. Assay: immunoSEQ multiplex PCR; the TCRdb copy retains only in-frame clones and omits some. The profile shows about 130,000 clones, about 90% of them singletons. This specimen consisted of peripheral blood, obtained 70 to 72 weeks after starting pembrolizumab. All receptors come from an adult with mismatch repair-deficient cancer.

The V call is TRBV30, the J call TRBJ2-7; 8 bases are shared with TRBD1. The germline gives CDR1 GTSNPN, CDR2 SVGIG (reference sequence). Trimming at V came to 0 bases and at J to 2 bases, leaving 3 bases not matched to a gene. There are 14 residues in the CDR3. The chain's CDR3 is CAWSVLQGAYEQYF. The DNA for the CDR3 is TGTGCCTGGAGTGTACTACAGGGGGCCTACGAGCAGTACTTC. Complete variable domain (other parts from reference TRBV30 and TRBJ2-7): SQTIHQWPATLVQPVGSPLSLECTVEGTSNPNLYWYRQAAGRGLQLLFYSVGIGQISSEVPQNLSASRPQDRQFILSSKKLLLSDSGFYLCAWSVLQGAYEQYFGPGTRLTVT.

The J gene is TRBJ2-1, the V gene TRBV9, with D possibly TRBD2 on 6 matching bases. V lost 0 bases to trimming and J lost 7 bases, with 11 bases between them. Germline V lookup: CDR1 SGDLS, CDR2 YYNGEE. This CDR3 comprises 14 residues. The CDR3 reads CASSVELASNEQFF. DNA of the CDR3: TGTGCCAGCAGCGTAGAGCTAGCGAGTAATGAGCAGTTCTTC.

The J gene is TRBJ2-7, the V gene TRBV7-8; the D is unclear. CDR1 SGHVS and CDR2 FQNEAQ come from the germline V gene. V gave up 2 bases and J gave up 3 bases, with 8 bases separating them. This CDR3 is 13 amino acids long. DNA of the CDR3: TGTGCCAGCAGCTTATACAAAAGCTACGAGCAGTACTTC. It translates to CASSLYKSYEQYF.

This rearrangement joins TRBV7-2 to TRBJ2-7, with 8 bases identical to TRBD2. Germline CDR1 reads SGHTA; CDR2 reads FQGNSA. Trimming took 5 bases from V and 5 from J; bases not matched to a gene: 11. The CDR3 is made up of 15 amino acids. The CDR3 spells CASSPTSGVGDEQYF. CDR3 coding DNA: TGTGCCAGCAGCCCAACTAGCGGAGTAGGGGACGAGCAGTACTTC.

V usage is TRBV2 and J usage is TRBJ2-6; 9 nucleotides agree with TRBD1. Germline CDR1 is SNHLY and CDR2 is FYNNEI. Trimming took 3 bases from V and 4 from J; bases not matched to a gene: 16. The CDR3 has 20 residues. The CDR3 sequence is CASSDLPDRGRRRGANVLTF. The CDR3 DNA is TGTGCCAGCAGTGACCTCCCGGACAGGGGACGGCGTCGAGGGGCCAACGTCCTGACTTTC.

The rearrangement uses TRBV9 and TRBJ2-4, with D unresolved. The ends were cut back, 0 bases at V and 3 bases at J, with 10 bases in the middle. The CDR3 has 15 residues. Germline loops: CDR1 SGDLS, CDR2 YYNGEE. The CDR3 loop reads CASSVAPVSKNIQYF. The DNA for the CDR3 is TGTGCCAGCAGCGTAGCCCCAGTCAGCAAAAACATTCAGTACTTC.

The V gene is TRBV4-1, the J gene TRBJ2-7; 9 positions agree with TRBD1. The ends lost 1 base at V and 3 bases at J; junction bases unmatched: 4. Germline-derived CDR1 and CDR2 are MGHRA and YSYEKL. This CDR3 region has 15 residues. The CDR3 coding sequence is TGCGCCAGCAGCCAAGGGACAGGGGCTCACTACGAGCAGTACTTC. Protein product: CASSQGTGAHYEQYF.

The chain has TRBV19 and TRBJ2-7; the D call may be TRBD1 or TRBD2 (5 bases each). V lost 1 base to trimming and J lost 4 bases, with 14 bases between them. CDR1 LNHDA and CDR2 SQIVND come from the germline V gene (reference sequence). This CDR3 comprises 15 residues. CDR3 DNA: TGTGCCAGTAGTATAGGGCAGGGACGAGCTTACGAGCAGTACTTC. Its protein product is CASSIGQGRAYEQYF.

The CDR3 nucleotides are TGCGCCAGCAGCCAGCGGACTAGCCGCCAAGAGACCCAGTACTTC. Amino acid sequence: CASSQRTSRQETQYF. The chain couples TRBV4-1 to TRBJ2-5; TRBD2 matches 8 bases. Germline values: CDR1 MGHRA, CDR2 YSYEKL. The J segment lost 1 base and the V segment lost 3 bases, leaving 4 bases of the junction unmatched. CDR3 length: 15 residues.

The rearrangement links TRBV4-1 to TRBJ2-7; 9 bases are shared with TRBD2. Germline CDR1 reads MGHRA; CDR2 reads YSYEKL. There are 17 residues in the CDR3. The V segment lost 2 bases and the J segment 3 bases; nucleotides outside the gene matches: 11. The CDR3 nucleotides are TGCGCCAGCAGCCAATGGCCCGGTATAGCGGGAGTCTACGAGCAGTACTTC. Protein sequence: CASSQWPGIAGVYEQYF.

The count of this clone is one. The genes are TRBV4-1 and TRBJ2-3; 10 bases are a match to TRBD2. The germline CDR1 and CDR2 sequences are MGHRA and YSYEKL. The CDR3 is made up of 15 amino acids. Trimming removed 1 base from V and 4 bases from J; junction bases left unmatched: 2. The CDR3 loop is CASSQASGRADTQYF. The CDR3 coding sequence is TGCGCCAGCAGCCAAGCTAGCGGGAGAGCAGATACGCAGTATTTT.

The chain recombines TRBV7-9 with TRBJ2-5; 10 bases align to TRBD2. Trimming cost V 3 bases and J 0 bases; bases outside gene matches: 7. This CDR3 is 17 amino acids long. Germline V gene lookup returns CDR1 SEHNR and CDR2 FQNEAQ (reference sequence). The CDR3 region is CASSFTGTSVYQETQYF. CDR3 nucleotides: TGTGCCAGCAGCTTTACGGGGACTAGCGTGTACCAAGAGACCCAGTACTTC.